These 20 T cell receptor beta chains share one sample of origin, sequenced in a study of T cells in Graves' hyperthyroidism and ophthalmopathy. Amplified TCR beta CDR3 regions came from RNA transcripts. The primer set for the first-round RT-PCR of the TCR CDR3 was HTBI. One entry per CDR3 protein results from TCRdb running MiXCR on the multiplex PCR reads. The data contain fewer than 200,000 distinct CDR3 sequences, over 15% of them seen just once; the ten biggest clones take up roughly 32%. The specimen sequenced was blood. The source is a woman aged 45-65 years with Graves' hyperthyroidism.

This clonotype came up many times. V is TRBV11-2 and J is TRBJ2-7; D unresolved. V shed 0 bases and J shed 6 bases, with 12 bases lying between them. This CDR3 is 14 amino acids long. Germline V gene lookup returns CDR1 SGHAT and CDR2 FQNNGV. The CDR3 reads CASSLEFLGSEQYF. In DNA, the CDR3 is TGTGCCAGCAGCTTAGAATTTCTGGGGTCCGAGCAGTACTTC.

This clonotype came up many times. The chain has TRBV28 and TRBJ2-7; TRBD2 is a possible D gene (7 bases). The CDR3 consists of 15 residues. Germline V CDR1 and CDR2: MDHEN, SYDVKM. V was cut by 2 bases and J by 1 base, with 12 bases left in between. DNA of the CDR3: TGTGCCAGCAGTTTAGGGGGGGCTCGGTCCTACGAGCAGTACTTC. Translated: CASSLGGARSYEQYF.

The table lists this clonotype with many counts. The CDR3 DNA is TGTGCCAGTAGTATTTGGGGCGGGCCGACGGTAGTCGGCAATCAGCCCCAGCATTTT. This gives the protein CASSIWGGPTVVGNQPQHF. The chain couples TRBV19 to TRBJ1-5; D possibly corresponds to TRBD1 (5 bases). Looked up from germline, CDR1 is LNHDA and CDR2 is SQIVND (reference sequence). V lost 3 bases, J lost 2 bases, and 23 bases lay in between. This CDR3 region has 19 residues. The full variable domain, with the rest looked up from reference TRBV19 and TRBJ1-5, is DGGITQSPKYLFRKEGQNVTLSCEQNLNHDAMYWYRQDPGQGLRLIYYSQIVNDFQKGDIAEGYSVSREKKESFPLTVTSAQKNPTAFYLCASSIWGGPTVVGNQPQHFGDGTRLSIL.

This sequence joins TRBV4-1 and TRBJ2-5; D is perhaps TRBD1 (5 bases). Looked up from germline, CDR1 is MGHRA and CDR2 is YSYEKL. This CDR3 comprises 15 residues. The V and J ends lost 0 bases and 6 bases respectively, with 14 bases between them. As DNA, the CDR3 is TGCGCCAGCAGCCAAGAACAGGCCAAGGGAAAGACCCAGTACTTC. It codes for CASSQEQAKGKTQYF.

There are many counts of this clonotype. The rearrangement uses TRBV7-3 and TRBJ2-7, with 7 bases identical to TRBD2. Germline assignment: CDR1 SGHTA and CDR2 FQGTGA. Trimming removed 1 base from V and 4 bases from J; junction bases left unmatched: 7. This CDR3 is 15 amino acids long. The CDR3 protein is CASSLSSGEGYEQYF. CDR3 coding DNA: TGTGCCAGCAGCTTAAGTTCTGGGGAGGGATACGAGCAGTACTTC.

With regard to this clonotype: With a much larger clone just one base away, this may be a read error. The genes are TRBV20-1 and TRBJ1-6; D possibly corresponds to TRBD1 (6 bases). With 5 bases removed from V and 9 bases from J, the gap between germline ends came to 17 bases. Germline V lookup: CDR1 DFQATT, CDR2 SNEGSKA (reference sequence). The CDR3 is 14 residues long. DNA for the CDR3: TGCAGTGCTCATACAAATCCCAGGGGTTCACCCCTCCACTTT. Its protein is CSAHTNPRGSPLHF.

This clonotype was found many times. The chain carries TRBV2 and TRBJ2-1; D remains unclear. V was shortened by 1 base and J by 6 bases, with 1 base between the two germline ends. Per the germline V gene, CDR1 is SNHLY and CDR2 is FYNNEI. This CDR3 contains 11 residues. The CDR3 DNA reads TGTGCCAGCAGTGAAGTCAATGAGCAGTTCTTC. It encodes CASSEVNEQFF.

This clonotype was recorded at least ten times. This sequence joins TRBV19 and TRBJ2-3; maybe TRBD1 (5 bases). V lost 2 bases and J 5 bases, leaving 8 bases between the germline ends. The CDR3 consists of 13 residues. The germline V gene has CDR1 LNHDA and CDR2 SQIVND (reference sequence). CDR3 protein: CASSIRQQDTQYF. The DNA of the CDR3 is TGTGCCAGTAGTATAAGACAGCAAGATACGCAGTATTTT.

Regarding this clonotype: A read error may be the cause here, since a much bigger clone is one base away. The V call is TRBV7-9, the J call TRBJ1-6, with D perhaps TRBD1 (6 bases). The CDR3 length is 18 residues. V lost 1 base and J lost 9, with 22 bases in between. Germline-derived CDR1 and CDR2 are SEHNR and FQNEAQ (reference sequence). The CDR3 loop is CASSLGVTRDISFSPLHF. CDR3 sequence (DNA): TGTGCCAGCAGCTTAGGGGTTACTCGGGACATAAGCTTTTCACCCCTCCACTTT.

This clonotype was seen at least ten times. The chain is built from TRBV2 and TRBJ2-7; tentative D call: TRBD1 (5 bases). CDR3 length: 11 residues. The germline V gene has CDR1 SNHLY and CDR2 FYNNEI. V was trimmed by 4 bases and J by 9 bases, leaving 10 bases between them. CDR3 in amino acids: CASSAQGRQYF. CDR3 nucleotide sequence: TGTGCCAGCAGTGCCCAGGGAAGGCAGTACTTC.

This clonotype was observed at least ten times. This chain uses TRBV28 with TRBJ1-2; 11 bases match TRBD1. J gave up 1 base and V 6 bases, and 13 bases lay outside the gene matches. Per germline, CDR1 MDHEN and CDR2 SYDVKM. The CDR3 loop spans 18 amino acids. The CDR3: CASSTNRDRGTGNYGYTF. CDR3 nucleotides: TGTGCCAGCAGCACCAACCGGGACAGGGGGACGGGTAACTATGGCTACACCTTC.

This clonotype came up many times. The V and J genes are TRBV7-3 and TRBJ2-1; D unresolved. The CDR3 is 13 residues long. Germline-derived CDR1 and CDR2 are SGHTA and FQGTGA. Trimming stripped 2 bases from V and 8 bases from J, with 10 bases between. Here the CDR3 DNA reads TGTGCCAGCAGCTTATTCGCCCCCCATGAGCAGTTCTTC. This codes for CASSLFAPHEQFF.

This clonotype occurred many times. The chain combines TRBV15 with TRBJ2-7; D remains unclear. The V gene's germline CDR1 is LNHNV and CDR2 YYDKDF (reference sequence). This CDR3 region has 13 residues. Trimming stripped 0 bases from V and 9 bases from J, with 12 bases between. DNA of the CDR3: TGTGCCACCAGCAGAGATCTTATGGATGTGCAGTACTTC. Protein product: CATSRDLMDVQYF.

This clonotype has at least ten counts. The chain uses TRBV6-1 and TRBJ1-1; no firm D call. CDR1 MNHNS and CDR2 SASEGT come from the germline V gene. Trimming shortened V by 1 base and J by 11 bases, and 17 bases separated the two germline ends. CDR3 length: 14 amino acids. The CDR3 spells CASSEDFGQRRAFF. The CDR3 region has the DNA TGTGCCAGCAGTGAAGATTTTGGCCAACGCCGTGCTTTCTTT.

This clonotype has a count of ten or more. CDR3 nucleotide sequence: TGTGCCAGCCGGACTAGGGGTGGAGATACGCAGTATTTT. Protein: CASRTRGGDTQYF. The rearrangement links TRBV7-8 to TRBJ2-3; TRBD2 matches at 7 bases. V lost 8 bases, J lost 5 bases, and 7 bases stayed unmatched. The CDR3 loop spans 13 amino acids. The germline gives CDR1 SGHVS, CDR2 FQNEAQ.

This clonotype appeared many times. The V call is TRBV6-2 or TRBV6-3, the J call TRBJ2-5, with D possibly matching TRBD1 (6 bases). Germline CDR1 MNHEY, CDR2 SVGEGT. V gave up 4 bases and J gave up 1 base, with 19 bases separating them. This CDR3 is 17 amino acids long. DNA of the CDR3: TGTGCCAGCAGTTTTCCCTGGGACATCGCGATCCAAGAGACCCAGTACTTC. This sequence encodes CASSFPWDIAIQETQYF.

This clonotype has a single count. The V and J genes are TRBV28 and TRBJ2-3; D is unresolved. Germline lookup yields CDR1 MDHEN and CDR2 SYDVKM. The CDR3 totals 14 residues. V lost 2 bases, J lost 2 bases, and 8 bases lay in between. CDR3 loop: CASSLLGYTDTQYF. The CDR3 DNA is TGTGCCAGCAGTTTACTGGGTTACACAGATACGCAGTATTTT.

This clonotype was seen ten or more times. This chain links TRBV19 with TRBJ1-5, with 8 positions matching TRBD1. Germline CDR1 LNHDA, CDR2 SQIVND (reference sequence). The J segment lost 5 bases and the V segment lost 1 base, leaving 7 bases of the junction unmatched. CDR3 length: 16 amino acids. Written as DNA, the CDR3 is TGTGCCAGTAGTATAGGGGGGGGACAGGCCTATCAGCCCCAGCATTTT. Translating gives CASSIGGGQAYQPQHF. The whole variable domain, filled in from reference TRBV19 and TRBJ1-5, reads DGGITQSPKYLFRKEGQNVTLSCEQNLNHDAMYWYRQDPGQGLRLIYYSQIVNDFQKGDIAEGYSVSREKKESFPLTVTSAQKNPTAFYLCASSIGGGQAYQPQHFGDGTRLSIL.

This clonotype was seen ten or more times. The genes are TRBV12-3 or TRBV12-4 and TRBJ1-5; D gene uncertain. The V end lost 3 bases, the J end lost 6 bases, and 6 bases lay between the germline ends. This CDR3 comprises 12 residues. CDR3 residues: CASSLYGQPQHF. For the CDR3, the DNA is TGTGCCAGCAGTTTGTACGGTCAGCCCCAGCATTTT.

This clonotype was seen at least ten times. The chain links TRBV28 to TRBJ1-1; D is ambiguous. The germline CDR1 and CDR2 sequences are MDHEN and SYDVKM. The V and J ends lost 5 bases and 3 bases respectively, with 10 bases between them. The CDR3 consists of 13 residues. The CDR3 nucleotides read TGTGCCAGCAGTGAAACTACTCACACTGAAGCTTTCTTT. Translated, it gives CASSETTHTEAFF.